A selection of T cell receptor beta chains follows, all from one sample in a study of T cells in localized non-small cell lung cancer. Data came from immunoSEQ multiplex PCR; TCRdb stores just in-frame clones and leaves some out. Of roughly 18,000 clones detected, about four fifths appear once; the ten largest clones hold 25%. The sample consisted of peripheral blood, taken before any cancer treatment. These receptors originate from a female donor of 60 years or more with stage I lung adenocarcinoma. Both conserved end residues are part of each CDR3. A D gene is named only where the DNA matches it firmly. The size field is filled for only some rows; it gives once, few, many or a size class.

NA,TRBJ1-1,TRBV6-5,NA,TGTGCCAGCAGTTACAATCACAGGGTGAACACTGAAGCTTTCTTT,CASSYNHRVNTEAFF
NA,TRBJ1-1,TRBV30,NA,TGTGCCTGGAGTAAGAGCACCCCGAACACTGAAGCTTTCTTT,CAWSKSTPNTEAFF
few,TRBJ1-5,TRBV23-1,TRBD1,TGCGCCAGCAGGGACAGGGGAGAGCGCAATCAGCCCCAGCATTTT,CASRDRGERNQPQHF
NA,TRBJ2-2,TRBV29-1,NA,TGCAGCGGGGGCCGAACCGTGAACACCGGGGAGCTGTTTTTT,CSGGRTVNTGELFF
NA,TRBJ2-1,TRBV5-1,TRBD1,TGCGCCAGCGGACAGGGTCCCTACAATGAGCAGTTCTTC,CASGQGPYNEQFF
NA,TRBJ1-1,TRBV14,NA,TGTGCCAGCAGCCAGGGGTTCGACACTGAAGCTTTCTTT,CASSQGFDTEAFF
medium-sized,TRBJ2-5,TRBV7-9,TRBD1,TGTGCCAGCAGCCAGACCGGGACAGGGGTGGGTAAGGAGACCCAGTACTTC,CASSQTGTGVGKETQYF
NA,TRBJ2-2,TRBV9,NA,TGTGCCAGCAGCGTAGAGGGGAGCACCGGGGAGCTGTTTTTT,CASSVEGSTGELFF
NA,TRBJ2-5,TRBV30,TRBD1,TGTGCCCTCACTGGGACAGGGCGAGAGACCCAGTACTTC,CALTGTGRETQYF
NA,TRBJ2-1,TRBV27,NA,TGTGCCAGCAACAAGGGATCGGGACCGGCGGAGCAGTTCTTC,CASNKGSGPAEQFF
NA,TRBJ1-1,TRBV10-1,NA,TGCGCCAGCAGTTCGGACAAGAACACTGAAGCTTTCTTT,CASSSDKNTEAFF
once,TRBJ1-1,TRBV18,TRBD1,TGTGCCAGCTCAGCTGACAGGGGTAAAACTGAAGCTTTCTTT,CASSADRGKTEAFF
NA,TRBJ1-5,TRBV2,NA,TGTGCCAGCAGCTTCACAGGTACGAATCAGCCCCAGCATTTT,CASSFTGTNQPQHF
NA,TRBJ1-2,TRBV28,NA,TGTGCCAGCAGTTCGGGCCGCTATGGCTACACCTTC,CASSSGRYGYTF
once,TRBJ2-2,TRBV2,TRBD1,TGTGCCAGCAGCCGGGGACAGAGGGGCACCGGGGAGCTGTTTTTT,CASSRGQRGTGELFF